This TCR beta chain came from a study of shared clonotypes between healthy human individuals. The V gene lost 4 bases and the J gene lost 2 bases, with 9 bases spanning the gap. CDR1 and CDR2 (germline): SQVTM, ANQGSEA. This CDR3 spans 12 amino acids. This table comes from immunoSEQ multiplex PCR, and its TCRdb copy is limited to in-frame clones, with some not included. The sample yields some 490,000 clones, around 73% seen once. This TCR derives from a woman aged 40 to 50 in good health. Some clones in this sample may be carry-over from other donors' samples. The sequenced sample was PBMCs. The chain is built from TRBV29-1 and TRBJ2-7; D is possibly TRBD1 (6 bases). CDR3 amino acids: CSVGGGTYEQYF. The CDR3 bases are TGCAGCGTTGGAGGGGGAACCTACGAGCAGTACTTC.